The 29 T cell receptor beta chains below were found in one sample sequenced in a study of cytomegalovirus exposure and HLA in healthy donors. Sequencing used immunoSEQ multiplex PCR; TCRdb keeps in-frame clones, though not all of them. The profile shows some 170,000 clones, roughly 90% of them singletons. Sequencing was performed on PBMCs. These TCRs come from a woman under 40 in good health and CMV-seronegative.

This clone was observed a single time. The genes are TRBV4-1 and TRBJ2-1, with a tentative D call TRBD1 (5 bases). Between the trimmed V and J ends, which lost 6 bases and 7 bases, there was a span of 13 bases. The V gene's germline CDR1 is MGHRA and CDR2 YSYEKL. The CDR3 has 13 amino acids. In nucleotides, the CDR3 is TGCGCCAGCAGTACAGGAGCGTTGAATGAGCAGTTCTTC. Translating gives CASSTGALNEQFF.

This chain's CDR3 is CASSLSSTGSNTGELFF. CDR3 nucleotides: TGTGCCAGCAGCTTATCATCCACAGGGTCGAACACCGGGGAGCTGTTTTTT. The J gene is TRBJ2-2, the V gene TRBV7-8; D might be TRBD1 (6 bases). The CDR3 totals 17 residues. The V end lost 2 bases, the J end lost 0 bases, and 13 bases lay between the germline ends. Per germline, CDR1 SGHVS and CDR2 FQNEAQ.

This clone has more than one count but fewer than ten. The V call is TRBV6-4, the J call TRBJ1-1; the D is unclear. Between the trimmed V and J ends, which lost 7 bases and 1 base, there was a span of 7 bases. Germline CDR1 reads MRHNA; CDR2 reads SNTAGT. The CDR3 has 12 residues. The DNA for the CDR3 is TGTGCCAGCAAAATACAGAACACTGAAGCTTTCTTT. Its protein product is CASKIQNTEAFF.

This clone was recorded only once. The J gene is TRBJ2-7, the V gene TRBV5-6, with D unclear. This CDR3 spans 15 amino acids. V lost 4 bases and J lost 5, with 19 bases in between. The V gene's germline CDR1 is SGHDT and CDR2 YYEEEE. CDR3 protein: CASSVIWGTRHEQYF. CDR3 coding DNA: TGTGCCAGCAGCGTGATATGGGGTACGCGACACGAGCAGTACTTC.

This clone was recorded once. The chain's CDR3 is CASSIRGGDRSNQPQHF. Written as DNA, the CDR3 is TGTGCCAGTAGTATTAGGGGAGGGGATCGGAGCAATCAGCCCCAGCATTTT. The genes are TRBV19 and TRBJ1-5, with D possibly TRBD1 on 5 matching bases. The CDR3 is made up of 17 amino acids. V lost 3 bases to trimming and J lost 1 base, with 16 bases between them. CDR1 and CDR2 from the germline V gene are LNHDA and SQIVND (reference sequence). The full variable domain, rest sourced from reference TRBV19 and TRBJ1-5, is DGGITQSPKYLFRKEGQNVTLSCEQNLNHDAMYWYRQDPGQGLRLIYYSQIVNDFQKGDIAEGYSVSREKKESFPLTVTSAQKNPTAFYLCASSIRGGDRSNQPQHFGDGTRLSIL.

The chain joins TRBV7-2 to TRBJ2-3; the D is unclear. Germline loops: CDR1 SGHTA, CDR2 FQGNSA. V gave up 5 bases and J gave up 2 bases, with 5 bases separating them. This CDR3 has 12 residues. This chain's CDR3 is CASSRTTDTQYF. Written as DNA, the CDR3 is TGTGCCAGCAGCCGGACCACAGATACGCAGTATTTT.

The chain uses TRBV5-6 and TRBJ2-5; TRBD2 matches 15 bases. The germline gives CDR1 SGHDT, CDR2 YYEEEE. There are 19 residues in the CDR3. The junction had 11 bases not matched to a gene; V was cut back by 3 bases and J by 2 bases. CDR3 region: CASSSIGLAGGAAQETQYF. The CDR3 coding sequence is TGTGCCAGCAGCTCAATAGGACTAGCGGGAGGGGCCGCTCAAGAGACCCAGTACTTC.

This chain links TRBV6-6 with TRBJ1-1, with no clear D. The CDR3 is made up of 13 amino acids. The germline CDR1 and CDR2 sequences are MNHNY and SVGAGI (reference sequence). V lost 4 bases to trimming and J lost 5 bases, with 11 bases between them. The DNA for the CDR3 is TGTGCCAGCAGTTTGGGTAGGAAAACTGAAGCTTTCTTT. Its translation: CASSLGRKTEAFF.

The rearrangement joins TRBV4-2 to TRBJ1-1; D remains unclear. Germline V lookup: CDR1 LGHNA, CDR2 YNFKEQ. Trimming cost V 0 bases and J 0 bases, with 5 bases left between them. This CDR3 region has 14 residues. The CDR3 region has the DNA TGTGCCAGCAGCCAAGAGGACTTGAACACTGAAGCTTTCTTT. It is translated as CASSQEDLNTEAFF.

The CDR3 DNA is TGCGCCAGCAGCCAAGATCGAGGGCAGGGGCGACCTCCGACGCAGGGCTACACCTTC. Encoded protein: CASSQDRGQGRPPTQGYTF. The chain combines TRBV4-1 with TRBJ1-2, with a weak D call TRBD1 (6 bases). CDR3 length: 19 amino acids. V was shortened by 0 bases and J by 8 bases, with 28 bases between the two germline ends. CDR1 MGHRA and CDR2 YSYEKL come from the germline V gene.

The chain combines TRBV27 with TRBJ1-3, with D uncertain. Germline CDR1 is MNHEY and CDR2 is SMNVEV (reference sequence). There are 13 residues in the CDR3. Between the trimmed V and J ends, which lost 3 bases and 1 base, there was a span of 4 bases. Here the CDR3 reads CASSFDSGNTIYF. CDR3 coding DNA: TGTGCCAGCAGTTTCGATTCTGGAAACACCATATATTTT.

The rearrangement links TRBV28 to TRBJ2-2, with no clear D. The CDR3 is made up of 15 amino acids. Germline loops: CDR1 MDHEN, CDR2 SYDVKM. Deletions cut 2 bases from V and 1 base from J, with 8 bases between. Here the CDR3 DNA reads TGTGCCAGCAGTTTAACGTCACTGAACACCGGGGAGCTGTTTTTT. This codes for CASSLTSLNTGELFF.

J is TRBJ2-1 and V is TRBV6-5, with 11 bases matching TRBD2. The CDR3 runs to 15 residues. The junction had 0 bases not matched to a gene; V was cut back by 0 bases and J by 5 bases. CDR1 and CDR2 from the germline V gene are MNHEY and SVGAGI. The CDR3 region is CASSYSGLADNEQFF. CDR3 sequence (DNA): TGTGCCAGCAGTTACTCGGGACTAGCGGACAATGAGCAGTTCTTC.

The chain carries TRBV15 and TRBJ2-1, with 9 bases lining up with TRBD2. The germline CDR1 and CDR2 sequences are LNHNV and YYDKDF (reference sequence). Germline trimming cut 0 bases from V and 9 bases from J; bases unmatched to any gene: 9. This CDR3 spans 16 amino acids. The CDR3 nucleotides are TGTGCCACCAGCAGAGATCGATTTAGCGGGAGATCTGAGCAGTTCTTC. It codes for CATSRDRFSGRSEQFF.

In nucleotides, the CDR3 is TGTGCCTGGAGCGCAATCGCCGGGACCTGGGACCAGTTCTTC. It yields the protein CAWSAIAGTWDQFF. This chain joins TRBV30 and TRBJ2-1; D tentatively fits TRBD1 or TRBD2 (5 bases each). V was shortened by 3 bases and J by 13 bases, with 22 bases between the two germline ends. The CDR3 length is 14 residues. CDR1 is GTSNPN, CDR2 SVGIG, per germline (reference sequence).

CDR3 nucleotides: TGTGCCAGCAGTCAGGGCAACTATGGCTACACCTTC. This codes for CASSQGNYGYTF. The genes are TRBV6-6 and TRBJ1-2; TRBD1 is a possible D gene (5 bases). Germline V gene lookup returns CDR1 MNHNY and CDR2 SVGAGI (reference sequence). V was shortened by 5 bases and J by 2 bases, with 6 bases between the two germline ends. The CDR3 extends over 12 amino acids.

The chain carries TRBV7-2 and TRBJ2-7; 8 nucleotides agree with TRBD2. The CDR3 contains 13 residues. The germline CDR1 and CDR2 sequences are SGHTA and FQGNSA. Unmatched junction bases numbered 5, after V lost 3 bases and J lost 7 bases. The CDR3 DNA reads TGTGCCAGCAGCTTCGGACTAGCCGGGGAGCAGTACTTC. Its translation: CASSFGLAGEQYF.

This clone was counted only a few times. The V call is TRBV6-1, the J call TRBJ2-1; 9 nucleotides align to TRBD1. The V segment lost 6 bases and the J segment 1 base; nucleotides outside the gene matches: 4. The CDR3 sequence is 15 residues long. The germline V gene has CDR1 MNHNS and CDR2 SASEGT. CDR3 in amino acids: CASSLGQGSYNEQFF. Written as DNA, the CDR3 is TGTGCCAGCAGCCTGGGACAGGGTTCCTACAATGAGCAGTTCTTC.

The chain has TRBV7-3 and TRBJ1-1; a possible D gene is TRBD1 (6 bases). Trimming removed 2 bases from V and 10 bases from J, with 11 bases in between. This CDR3 spans 12 amino acids. Looked up from germline, CDR1 is SGHTA and CDR2 is FQGTGA. This chain's CDR3 is CASSLGPGAAFF. CDR3 nucleotide sequence: TGTGCCAGCAGCTTAGGTCCGGGGGCAGCTTTCTTT.

The chain is built from TRBV7-3 and TRBJ2-1; TRBD1 might be the D (6 bases). Trimming left V 1 base short and J 5 bases short, with 6 bases between. The CDR3 loop spans 13 amino acids. Germline-derived CDR1 and CDR2 are SGHTA and FQGTGA. The CDR3: CASSLNRDNEQFF. CDR3 in DNA: TGTGCCAGCAGCTTAAACAGGGACAATGAGCAGTTCTTC. Full variable domain (remainder filled in from reference TRBV7-3 and TRBJ2-1): GAGVSQTPSNKVTEKGKYVELRCDPISGHTALYWYRQSLGQGPEFLIYFQGTGAADDSGLPNDRFFAVRPEGSVSTLKIQRTERGDSAVYLCASSLNRDNEQFFGPGTRLTVL.

The chain combines TRBV5-1 with TRBJ2-3; D gene unclear. Germline loops: CDR1 SGHRS, CDR2 YFSETQ. The V end lost 1 base, the J end lost 4 bases, and 13 bases lay between the germline ends. The length of the CDR3 is 15 residues. The CDR3 protein is CASSLSVPVADTQYF. DNA for the CDR3: TGCGCCAGCAGCTTGTCAGTACCTGTGGCAGATACGCAGTATTTT.

The chain has TRBV18 and TRBJ2-1, with D perhaps TRBD2 (6 bases). The CDR3 contains 15 residues. Germline-derived CDR1 and CDR2 are KGHSH and LQKENI. The V gene lost 3 bases and the J gene lost 4 bases, with 13 bases spanning the gap. The CDR3 DNA follows: TGTGCCAGCTCACCCAGTGGGGGAGGATACAATGAGCAGTTCTTC. As protein: CASSPSGGGYNEQFF.

The CDR3 region has the DNA TGTGCCAGCAGTTTAGGAGGGGCAGGGAGCGGAAAACTGTTTTTT. It codes for CASSLGGAGSGKLFF. The chain links TRBV27 to TRBJ1-4; tentatively, D is TRBD1 (5 bases). CDR3 length equals 15 residues. Trimming left V 2 bases short and J 10 bases short, with 17 bases between. Germline CDR1 MNHEY, CDR2 SMNVEV (reference sequence).

The rearrangement links TRBV5-1 to TRBJ2-7, with 11 bases aligning to TRBD1. Germline-derived CDR1 and CDR2 are SGHRS and YFSETQ. Losses at the gene ends were 0 bases for V and 3 bases for J; bases not matched to a gene: 5. CDR3 size: 16 residues. The CDR3 spells CASSLAGQGVRYEQYF. The CDR3 DNA sequence: TGCGCCAGCAGCTTGGCGGGACAGGGGGTTCGCTACGAGCAGTACTTC.

V is TRBV29-1 and J is TRBJ2-5; TRBD2 aligns across 8 bases. The V and J ends lost 4 bases and 0 bases, in that order; junction bases with no gene match: 7. CDR1 and CDR2 (germline): SQVTM, ANQGSEA. CDR3 size: 15 residues. CDR3 coding DNA: TGCAGCGTTGTTAAGGCTAGCGGGTACCAAGAGACCCAGTACTTC. Translated, it gives CSVVKASGYQETQYF.

This clone was seen a few times. The rearrangement uses TRBV30 and TRBJ1-2; no clear D gene. Germline values: CDR1 GTSNPN, CDR2 SVGIG (reference sequence). The V end was cut by 0 bases, the J end by 8 bases, with 16 bases between. The CDR3 is 14 amino acids. In DNA, the CDR3 is TGTGCCTGGAGTGTAACGTCTTCCTCGCGGGGCTACACCTTC. This codes for CAWSVTSSSRGYTF.

This chain links TRBV4-3 with TRBJ1-2, with 8 bases that match TRBD1. After removal of 5 bases from V and 4 bases from J, the junction contained 6 bases not matched to a gene. Per germline, CDR1 LGHNA and CDR2 YSLEER. The CDR3 has 14 residues. The CDR3 sequence: CASSSTGQVYGYTF. The CDR3 DNA follows: TGCGCCAGCAGCTCCACGGGACAGGTCTATGGCTACACCTTC.

The chain carries TRBV5-1 and TRBJ2-7; unclear D gene. Trimming pared 0 bases from V and 2 bases from J, leaving 6 bases between. This CDR3 has 13 amino acids. The germline V gene has CDR1 SGHRS and CDR2 YFSETQ. The CDR3 region has the DNA TGCGCCAGCAGCTTGGGTCTAACCTACGAGCAGTACTTC. It yields the protein CASSLGLTYEQYF.

The chain uses TRBV6-6 and TRBJ2-1; D may be TRBD2 (5 bases). The V gene lost 1 base and the J gene lost 0 bases, with 7 bases spanning the gap. Germline CDR1 is MNHNY and CDR2 is SVGAGI (reference sequence). The CDR3 contains 15 residues. CDR3 amino acids: CASSYFGVSYNEQFF. The CDR3, as DNA: TGTGCCAGCAGTTACTTCGGGGTCTCCTACAATGAGCAGTTCTTC.